This T cell receptor (beta chain) was recorded in a study of tumor and adjacent non-tumor tissue in lung cancer. Looking at the study overall: Samples averaged around 3.9 million productive TCRbeta reads each.

Comments on this clonotype: At one end, the junction sequence differs from germline, possibly due to a read error.

TCRbeta libraries were built with three rounds of nested PCR, modified from ARM-PCR. MiXCR, run by TCRdb on the multiplex PCR reads, gives a single entry per CDR3 protein. The table lists 50,000 or so distinct CDR3 sequences, about 79% of them singletons. RNA was extracted from bulk tissue without any cell sorting. Distant lung tissue was collected more than 3 cm away from the tumor edge. Sample: distant non-tumor lung tissue. The source is a woman aged 60-70 years with non-small cell lung cancer.

The CDR3, as DNA: TGCGCCAGCAGTGATGGTGTTTTATCGGGCAGGGAACTGTTTTTT. It specifies CASSDGVLSGRELFF. The rearrangement links TRBV10-1 to TRBJ2-2; a weak D match, TRBD1 (5 bases). Germline values: CDR1 WNHNN, CDR2 SYGVQD (reference sequence). This CDR3 has 15 amino acids.